What follows are 4 T cell receptor beta chains derived from one specimen sequenced in a study of blood T cell repertoires in COVID-19. Data came from immunoSEQ multiplex PCR; TCRdb stores just in-frame clones and leaves some out. The table has 60,000 to 85,000 clones, 75% to 85% seen once. The sample was peripheral blood. These receptors were taken from a man aged 80 or over with acute or convalescent COVID-19.

The chain carries TRBV5-5 and TRBJ1-3; perhaps TRBD1 as D (5 bases). Germline values: CDR1 SGHKS, CDR2 YYEKEE (reference sequence). V shed 5 bases and J shed 2 bases, with 14 bases lying between them. CDR3 length: 15 amino acids. The CDR3 is CASRLPGNAGNTIYF. CDR3 DNA sequence: TGTGCCAGCAGGTTGCCAGGGAACGCTGGAAACACCATATATTTT.

V and J are TRBV6-5 and TRBJ1-1; 9 nucleotides match TRBD1. The germline V gene encodes CDR1 MNHEY and CDR2 SVGAGI. After removal of 6 bases from V and 4 bases from J, the junction contained 6 bases not matched to a gene. The CDR3 spans 14 residues. The DNA for the CDR3 is TGTGCCAGCAGGGACAGGGGCAAGGGCACTGAAGCTTTCTTT. This codes for CASRDRGKGTEAFF.

J is TRBJ1-4 and V is TRBV5-1, with 7 bases identical to TRBD1. V dropped 1 base and J dropped 0; count of bases not matched to a gene: 3. Germline loops: CDR1 SGHRS, CDR2 YFSETQ. The CDR3 has 16 residues. The CDR3 DNA follows: TGCGCCAGCAGCTTGACAGGGGACGCAACTAATGAAAAACTGTTTTTT. Amino acids: CASSLTGDATNEKLFF.

The CDR3 DNA follows: TGTGCCTGGAGCCGAGTAAGCGGGGGGGGGAAGTTCTTC. It translates to CAWSRVSGGGKFF. The V call is TRBV30, the J call TRBJ2-1, with TRBD2 matching 10 bases. CDR1 GTSNPN and CDR2 SVGIG come from the germline V gene (reference sequence). The CDR3 is 13 amino acids. V was clipped by 3 bases and J by 14 bases; unmatched bases: 10.